These T cell receptor beta chains were read from a single sample in a study of CD8+ T cells in alopecia areata. TCRdb's copy holds only in-frame clones and misses some; the assay was immunoSEQ multiplex PCR. This table has around 140,000 clones, approximately 51% appearing once. The sequenced sample was CD4+ T cells sorted from blood, obtained at week 0. The receptors were sampled from a human donor with alopecia areata. CDR3s include the opening cysteine and the closing phenylalanine or tryptophan. The D gene is left open where the match is weak. Size is omitted from some rows. Given values are once, few, many or a class for expanded clones.

j_call | d_call | clone_size | v_call | cdr3_nt | cdr3_aa
TRBJ2-7 | . | . | TRBV2 | TGTGCCAGCAGTGAAAGGACTCTAAGACAATACGAGCAGTACTTC | CASSERTLRQYEQYF
TRBJ2-1 | . | . | TRBV29-1 | TGCAGCGTTGAGGGCTTCAATGAGCAGTTCTTC | CSVEGFNEQFF
TRBJ2-7 | TRBD2 | . | TRBV29-1 | TGCAGCGTTGATGTAGCGGGGGCCTACGAGCAGTACTTC | CSVDVAGAYEQYF
TRBJ1-5 | . | . | TRBV19 | TGTGCCAGTGGATGGGACCGAAACAATCAGCCCCAGCATTTT | CASGWDRNNQPQHF
TRBJ2-6 | . | . | TRBV10-3 | TGTGCCATCAGTGAGCAAAGTATTCAGGTTAACTCTGGGGCCAACGTCCTGACTTTC | CAISEQSIQVNSGANVLTF
TRBJ1-2 | . | . | TRBV4-3 | TGCGCCAGCAGCCATGTTGGGGGCGAAGGCTACACCTTC | CASSHVGGEGYTF
TRBJ2-5 | TRBD1 | . | TRBV28 | TGTGCCAGCAGCCCACCGACAGGACAGGGGGTTAAGGCCCAGTACTTC | CASSPPTGQGVKAQYF
TRBJ1-2 | TRBD1 | few | TRBV4-2 | TGTGCCAGCAGCCAAGGGGGACAGGGGGCGAGTGGCTACACCTTC | CASSQGGQGASGYTF
TRBJ2-1 | . | . | TRBV29-1 | TGCAGCGTTGAAGACCCTCAGGGGCGCTCCTACAATGAGCAGTTCTTC | CSVEDPQGRSYNEQFF
TRBJ2-7 | . | . | TRBV10-3 | TGTGCCATCAATACAGGTATGGAGCGTGAGCAGTACTTC | CAINTGMEREQYF
TRBJ1-1 | TRBD1 | . | TRBV27 | TGTGCCAGCAGGACAGGGGCAGGGACTGAAGCTTTCTTT | CASRTGAGTEAFF
TRBJ2-5 | TRBD2 | few | TRBV29-1 | TGCAGCGTTCCGGGACTAGCGGAGGAGACCCAGTACTTC | CSVPGLAEETQYF
TRBJ1-5 | . | . | TRBV30 | TGTGCCTGGAGTGTTCAGGGATCGGAACCCCAGCATTTT | CAWSVQGSEPQHF
TRBJ1-2 | TRBD1 | . | TRBV29-1 | TGCAGCGTTGATACAGGGGGGCGGATCGGTGGCTACACCTTC | CSVDTGGRIGGYTF
TRBJ2-5 | TRBD2 | . | TRBV7-2 | TGTGCCAGCAGCTTCGGGACTAGCCCAGGAGAGACCCAGTACTTC | CASSFGTSPGETQYF
TRBJ1-2 | . | . | TRBV25-1 | TGTGCCAGCAGTGAGGCAGTCTATGGCTACACCTTC | CASSEAVYGYTF
TRBJ2-1 | . | few | TRBV7-2 | TGTGCCAGCAGCCCCGGGATTTCAGGGAATGAGCAGTTCTTC | CASSPGISGNEQFF
TRBJ2-1 | . | few | TRBV29-1 | TGCAGCACCTCGATAGGGGGGGTTGTATACAATGAGCAGTTCTTC | CSTSIGGVVYNEQFF
TRBJ2-3 | . | few | TRBV29-1 | TGCAGCGTTGAACGCGACCTCCTCGAGCGAGGTACGCAGTATTTT | CSVERDLLERGTQYF
TRBJ2-3 | . | . | TRBV7-2 | TGTGCCAGCAGCCTAGACTTCACAGATACGCAGTATTTT | CASSLDFTDTQYF
TRBJ2-3 | . | few | TRBV4-3 | TGCGCCAGCAGCCAACGGGCCTCGACAGATACGCAGTATTTT | CASSQRASTDTQYF
TRBJ2-7 | . | . | TRBV10-3 | TGTGCCATCAGTGAGCGAATTTCTAGTCTCACATCTAAGCAGTACTTC | CAISERISSLTSKQYF
TRBJ1-5 | . | . | TRBV30 | TGTGCCTGGAGACCGGTAGGGATGTCCCAGCCCCAGCATTTT | CAWRPVGMSQPQHF
TRBJ2-2 | . | . | TRBV5-1 | TGCGCCAGCACCTCGGGCCCGAACACCGGGGAGCTGTTTTTT | CASTSGPNTGELFF
TRBJ2-1 | . | . | TRBV6-5 | TGTGCCAGCAGTCGGACAAGCGGCAATGAGCAGTTCTTC | CASSRTSGNEQFF
TRBJ2-1 | TRBD2 | few | TRBV29-1 | TGCAGCGTTGAAGTAGCTTTAGCGGGGCAGCAGTTCTTC | CSVEVALAGQQFF
TRBJ2-5 | . | . | TRBV5-1 | TGCGCCAGCAGCGTGGACGCCAGCCAAGAGACCCAGTACTTC | CASSVDASQETQYF
TRBJ2-5 | . | few | TRBV4-2 | TGTGCCAGCAGCCAAGATGTCAACAGAAAAGAGACCCAGTACTTC | CASSQDVNRKETQYF
TRBJ1-1 | . | . | TRBV9 | TGTGCCAGCAGCTCCACCGGACAGAACACTGAAGCTTTCTTT | CASSSTGQNTEAFF
TRBJ2-2 | . | . | TRBV7-9 | TGTGCCAGCAGCTTAACAGAGGGCGGGGAGCTGTTTTTT | CASSLTEGGELFF
TRBJ2-4 | . | . | TRBV7-9 | TGTGCCAGCAGCTTGGGCACTGGGAAAAACATTCAGTACTTC | CASSLGTGKNIQYF
TRBJ1-3 | . | . | TRBV5-4 | TGTGCCAGCAGCCCAGGGGTCTCCGGAAACACCATATATTTT | CASSPGVSGNTIYF
TRBJ2-4 | . | . | TRBV15 | TGTGCCACCGGTAGAACCAAAAACATTCAGTACTTC | CATGRTKNIQYF
TRBJ2-7 | . | . | TRBV5-1 | TGCGCCAGCAGCAGCGGTCCAGGGGCCTACGAGCAGTACTTC | CASSSGPGAYEQYF
TRBJ2-7 | TRBD2 | . | TRBV18 | TGTGCCAGCTCACAGGCTAGCGGCTCCTACGAGCAGTACTTC | CASSQASGSYEQYF
TRBJ2-7 | TRBD2 | . | TRBV4-1 | TGCGCCAGCAGCCAGGGGGGAGCGGGAGAGGGCGAGCAGTACTTC | CASSQGGAGEGEQYF
TRBJ2-1 | . | . | TRBV30 | TGTGCCTGGAGTGTGAGTTCGGGATACCTCTACAATGAGCAGTTCTTC | CAWSVSSGYLYNEQFF
TRBJ2-6 | . | few | TRBV25-1 | TGTGCCAGCAGTGTCAGGGGTTCGGCTGGGGCCAACGTCCTGACTTTC | CASSVRGSAGANVLTF
TRBJ1-6 | . | many | TRBV7-9 | TGTGCCAGCAGCGCAGGGAGTTCACCCCTCCACTTT | CASSAGSSPLHF
TRBJ1-1 | . | . | TRBV30 | TGTGCCTGGAGGATGTTTACGAACACTGAAGCTTTCTTT | CAWRMFTNTEAFF
TRBJ2-3 | . | . | TRBV15 | TGTGCCACCAGCAGAAACCCGGGTGATACGCAGTATTTT | CATSRNPGDTQYF
TRBJ2-5 | TRBD1 | . | TRBV9 | TGTGCCAGCAGCTCATCGACAGGGCTTGTCGAGACCCAGTACTTC | CASSSSTGLVETQYF
TRBJ2-7 | . | few | TRBV28 | TGTGCCAGCAGTCCCCATACAGGAGTACTCTACGAGCAGTACTTC | CASSPHTGVLYEQYF
TRBJ2-1 | . | . | TRBV5-1 | TGCGCCAGCAGCTTGGGGACCGATTCCAACAATGAGCAGTTCTTC | CASSLGTDSNNEQFF
TRBJ2-4 | TRBD2 | . | TRBV7-2 | TGTGCCAGCAGCTTTCGGGGGGACATTCAGTACTTC | CASSFRGDIQYF
TRBJ2-5 | TRBD1 | . | TRBV5-1 | TGCGCCAGCAGCCTATCGACAGGGGCGGGGGAGACCCAGTACTTC | CASSLSTGAGETQYF
TRBJ1-3 | TRBD1 | once | TRBV6-1 | TGTGCCAGCAGGCCAGGGGGCTCTGGAAACACCATATATTTT | CASRPGGSGNTIYF
TRBJ2-1 | . | . | TRBV30 | TGTGCCTGGAAATCGGGTTTCTACAATGAGCAGTTCTTC | CAWKSGFYNEQFF
TRBJ2-7 | . | few | TRBV5-1 | TGCGCCAGCAGCTTTCCGGGACAGCGGGCCCACGAGCAGTACTTC | CASSFPGQRAHEQYF
TRBJ2-2 | TRBD1 | . | TRBV5-1 | TGCGCCAGCAGCACCGACAGGGTGACCGGGGAGCTGTTTTTT | CASSTDRVTGELFF
TRBJ1-1 | TRBD1 | . | TRBV4-2 | TGTGCCAGCAGCCAAGAAAGACAGGGGAGTTCTACTGAAGCTTTCTTT | CASSQERQGSSTEAFF
TRBJ2-1 | . | few | TRBV21-1 | TGTGCCAGCAGCTCTAGCGGGAGGGACAATGAGCAGTTCTTC | CASSSSGRDNEQFF
TRBJ2-7 | . | . | TRBV18 | TGTGCCAGCTCACCAACCTCGAGCTCCTACGAGCAGTACTTC | CASSPTSSSYEQYF
TRBJ2-3 | . | . | TRBV5-5 | TGTGCCAGCAGCCTCGATCACCATACGCAGTATTTT | CASSLDHHTQYF
TRBJ2-2 | . | once | TRBV29-1 | TGCAGCGTTGCGAATTCCGGGGAGCTGTTTTTT | CSVANSGELFF